This is a list of T cell receptor beta chains from one sample in a study of cytomegalovirus exposure and HLA in healthy donors. Data came from immunoSEQ multiplex PCR; TCRdb stores just in-frame clones and leaves some out. The sample lists under 250,000 clones, 60% to 80% occurring once. The sample taken for sequencing was PBMCs. These receptors were obtained from a male donor in good health and CMV-seronegative. Each CDR3 is given with its conserved first and last residue. D genes are given only for firm matches. Clone size appears in some rows only: once, few, many, or a class for an expanded clone.

size: -
J: TRBJ2-2
V: TRBV5-4
D: TRBD1
CDR3: CASSPRTGPGAGELFF
DNA: TGTGCCAGCAGCCCCCGGACAGGGCCGGGTGCCGGGGAGCTGTTTTTT

size: -
J: TRBJ1-3
V: TRBV9
D: TRBD1
CDR3: CASSSRTGLGGNTIYF
DNA: TGTGCCAGCAGCTCCCGGACAGGGTTGGGTGGAAACACCATATATTTT

size: -
J: TRBJ2-7
V: TRBV21-1
D: -
CDR3: CASSKPGLAGGPQYEQYF
DNA: TGTGCCAGCAGCAAACCCGGACTAGCGGGAGGGCCTCAGTACGAGCAGTACTTC

size: -
J: TRBJ2-7
V: TRBV15
D: -
CDR3: CATSRARLINYEQYF
DNA: TGTGCCACCAGCAGAGCCCGACTCATAAACTACGAGCAGTACTTC

size: -
J: TRBJ2-1
V: TRBV9
D: -
CDR3: CASSVIGAQRVGNEQFF
DNA: TGTGCCAGCAGCGTAATAGGGGCCCAGCGGGTAGGGAATGAGCAGTTCTTC

size: -
J: TRBJ2-2
V: TRBV4-1
D: TRBD2
CDR3: CASSQFTSGSYTGELFF
DNA: TGCGCCAGCAGCCAGTTTACTAGCGGGAGTTACACCGGGGAGCTGTTTTTT

size: -
J: TRBJ2-1
V: TRBV7-2
D: TRBD2
CDR3: CASSLEGLAGLQFF
DNA: TGTGCCAGCAGCTTGGAAGGACTAGCGGGACTGCAGTTCTTC

size: -
J: TRBJ1-4
V: TRBV10-3
D: TRBD1
CDR3: CAISDPGQGSEKLFF
DNA: TGTGCCATCAGTGACCCGGGACAGGGGTCTGAAAAACTGTTTTTT

size: -
J: TRBJ1-2
V: TRBV28
D: -
CDR3: CASSYPRVWGQGYGYTF
DNA: TGTGCCAGCAGTTACCCGCGGGTGTGGGGGCAAGGCTATGGCTACACCTTC

size: -
J: TRBJ2-1
V: TRBV5-4
D: -
CDR3: CASTNGLANVHEQFF
DNA: TGTGCCAGCACCAATGGGCTAGCTAATGTCCATGAGCAGTTCTTC

size: -
J: TRBJ2-7
V: TRBV9
D: -
CDR3: CASSVALVDEQYF
DNA: TGTGCCAGCAGCGTAGCTCTAGTCGACGAGCAGTACTTC

size: once
J: TRBJ1-1
V: TRBV28
D: TRBD1
CDR3: CASSPRQGFWNTEAFF
DNA: TGTGCCAGCAGTCCCCGACAGGGCTTTTGGAACACTGAAGCTTTCTTT

size: -
J: TRBJ2-7
V: TRBV27
D: TRBD1
CDR3: CASSLSRPGTGEQYF
DNA: TGTGCCAGCAGTTTATCCCGGCCAGGGACAGGCGAGCAGTACTTC

size: -
J: TRBJ2-7
V: TRBV30
D: -
CDR3: CAWSVFGIGEQYF
DNA: TGTGCCTGGAGTGTCTTCGGGATAGGAGAGCAGTACTTC

size: -
J: TRBJ2-1
V: TRBV19
D: TRBD1
CDR3: CASWGQGFYNEQFF
DNA: TGTGCCAGCTGGGGACAGGGCTTCTACAATGAGCAGTTCTTC

size: once
J: TRBJ2-1
V: TRBV14
D: TRBD2
CDR3: CASRQTAGGPSPQFF
DNA: TGTGCCAGCCGACAGACAGCGGGGGGGCCCTCACCGCAGTTCTTC

size: -
J: TRBJ2-2
V: TRBV14
D: -
CDR3: CASSQDWRAGELFF
DNA: TGTGCCAGCAGCCAAGATTGGCGGGCCGGGGAGCTGTTTTTT

size: -
J: TRBJ2-2
V: TRBV28
D: -
CDR3: CASSRGGELFF
DNA: TGTGCCAGCAGTCGGGGCGGGGAGCTGTTTTTT

size: -
J: TRBJ1-6
V: TRBV30
D: -
CDR3: CAWQGQSGNSPLHF
DNA: TGTGCCTGGCAAGGACAGTCGGGTAATTCACCCCTCCACTTT

size: -
J: TRBJ2-7
V: TRBV30
D: -
CDR3: CAWSVSISYEQYF
DNA: TGTGCCTGGAGTGTATCTATCTCCTACGAGCAGTACTTC

size: -
J: TRBJ2-3
V: TRBV4-1
D: TRBD1
CDR3: CASSSRDRGTDTQYF
DNA: TGCGCCAGCAGCTCCCGGGACAGGGGCACAGATACGCAGTATTTT

size: few
J: TRBJ2-1
V: TRBV4-3
D: -
CDR3: CASSQDALARTANEQFF
DNA: TGCGCCAGCAGCCAAGACGCGCTTGCGCGTACTGCCAATGAGCAGTTCTTC

size: -
J: TRBJ2-7
V: TRBV5-1
D: -
CDR3: CASSPNALRGYDEQYF
DNA: TGCGCCAGCAGCCCAAACGCGTTACGGGGTTACGACGAGCAGTACTTC

size: few
J: TRBJ1-6
V: TRBV2
D: TRBD1
CDR3: CASRGADRALLHF
DNA: TGTGCCAGCAGGGGCGCTGACAGGGCTCTCCTCCACTTT

size: -
J: TRBJ2-7
V: TRBV7-8
D: TRBD1
CDR3: CASSWDRFYEQYF
DNA: TGTGCCAGCAGCTGGGACAGATTCTACGAGCAGTACTTC

size: once
J: TRBJ2-5
V: TRBV19
D: -
CDR3: CASSVSGKRGGETQYF
DNA: TGTGCCAGTAGTGTCTCCGGGAAGAGAGGGGGAGAGACCCAGTACTTC